Reported below is one T cell receptor beta chain. The entry originates in a study of blood T cell repertoires in COVID-19. Study-level background: PBMCs, B-cell-depleted T cells, or T cells provided the cDNA or gDNA that made up the material.

The CDR3 runs 16 residues. Germline V gene lookup returns CDR1 MGHRA and CDR2 YSYEKL. With 4 bases removed from V and 5 bases from J, the gap between germline ends came to 18 bases. How the authors handled the data: How many nucleated cells were present was estimated from reference gene primer amplification. Data came from immunoSEQ multiplex PCR; TCRdb stores just in-frame clones and leaves some out. V and J calls and clone size are as listed in that table; D and trimming were resolved from the DNA. The table lists about 29,000 clones, approximately 88% of them singletons. J is TRBJ2-1 and V is TRBV4-1; possible D gene TRBD2, 6 bases. The clonotype originates from a man older than 75 with active COVID-19. The sequenced material came from peripheral blood. CDR3 amino acids: CASSPLGVGGNNEQFF. The CDR3 coding sequence is TGCGCCAGCAGCCCCCTGGGGGTGGGGGGAAACAATGAGCAGTTCTTC.